This TCR beta chain was sequenced in a study of esophageal squamous cell carcinoma under preoperative chemotherapy. Study conclusions and caveats: Peripheral T cells showed a significant TCR diversity increase after chemotherapy, unlike tumor-infiltrating lymphocytes.

Time point: after preoperative PTX-NDP chemotherapy. Remarks on this clonotype: Its specificity is not known.

TCRdb re-called the PCR reads with MiXCR, one entry per CDR3 protein. This repertoire shows around 9,700 distinct CDR3 sequences, more than 60% found once; its top ten account for just under 30%. Specimen collection occurred from a patient given preoperative chemotherapy. This receptor was obtained from a human donor with esophageal squamous cell carcinoma. The donor label of this sample is uncertain.

For the CDR3, the DNA is TGTGCCAGCAGCTTAACTAGCGGGTCCTCACGGGGCACAGATACGCAGTATTTT. Residues: CASSLTSGSSRGTDTQYF. This sequence joins TRBV6-5 and TRBJ2-3, with 9 bases that match TRBD2. Germline CDR1 MNHEY, CDR2 SVGAGI. J lost 1 base, V lost 6 bases, and 14 bases had no gene match. This CDR3 spans 18 amino acids.